This is a list of T cell receptor beta chains from one sample in a study of blood T cell repertoires in COVID-19. Here immunoSEQ multiplex PCR was the method, and the copy in TCRdb shows in-frame clones only, minus some. The sample has 95,000 to 110,000 clones; approximately 89% are singletons. Sequencing used peripheral blood. The receptors stem from a woman of 80 years or more in a cohort sampled during active COVID-19. CDR3s include the opening cysteine and the closing phenylalanine or tryptophan. Clone size is stated in some rows and not others, as once, few, many or a class when expanded.

TRBV7-8,-,CASSLDRAVDYGYTF
TRBV2,once,CASRQEVIDTF
TRBV5-4,once,CASSLKQGVNEQYF
TRBV19,-,CASNPQGGAYNEQFF
TRBV19,-,CASSSRDRGLSVSNQPQHF
TRBV28,-,CASSSRTRDRGNEKLFF
TRBV6-5,-,CASGEVSGYTF
TRBV5-8,-,CASSLYYGYTF
TRBV14,-,CASSQGHSLGQLINTGELFF
TRBV6-5,-,CASSYRGEAFF
TRBV5-1,-,CASSLRDRAGNEQFF
TRBV14,once,CASSQVSEAFF
TRBV15,-,CATSRDLQGYEQYF
TRBV5-4,-,CASSLALSGGTDTQYF
TRBV13,once,CASSARDRANGELFF
TRBV3-1/TRBV3-2,-,CASSQEGSTGLALFEQYF
TRBV27,-,CASSLLAGLSYNEQFF
TRBV7-2,-,CASEGLAGFDEQFF
TRBV27,-,CASSLGQAFEPQHF
TRBV10-3,-,CAISDRVRRYYGYTF
TRBV6-5,-,CASRETSLSYEQYF
TRBV29-1,-,CSVSGDRRSNQPQHF
TRBV9,-,CASSLGGTNTGELFF
TRBV5-1,-,CASSLSQGEQYF
TRBV3-1/TRBV3-2,-,CASSLIWSGEKLFF
TRBV7-6,-,CASSFRDRGPDLPEQFF
TRBV5-4,-,CASSLVGANSPLHF
TRBV15,few,CATSRDHSGGGYEQYF
TRBV4-1,-,CASSQDTSGFKETQYF
TRBV25-1,-,CASSESLHRRGWTEAFF
TRBV2,-,CASIRDRESGANVLTF
TRBV6-5,-,CASRGEAGAPDTQYF
TRBV6-1,-,CASSDPGEHGDRVGKNEQFF
TRBV10-2,few,CATMRGGTYEQYF
TRBV5-1,-,CASSLQGEGWTEAFF
TRBV28,-,CASSSNRAASRNEQFF
TRBV28,-,CASSLHSTGGNTIYF
TRBV2,-,CASSANRGDLGEAFF
TRBV28,-,CASSLTPGTPRTSTDTQYF
TRBV5-3,-,CARTEGPGGGFPNSPLHF
TRBV9,once,CASSVEGGVSGGKLFF
TRBV18,-,CASSPDSTTNEKLFF
TRBV10-3,-,CAISERIAGGTTDTQYF
TRBV5-6,-,CASSLDQGALSGANVLTF
TRBV5-6,-,CASSFRSELTTYGYTF
TRBV2,once,CASTARGTVQGEQYF
TRBV6-1,few,CASSEVGTGIEKLFF
TRBV28,-,CATSLGNEQGTQYF
TRBV24-1,-,CATSEGQLGADTQYF
TRBV19,-,CASRPEGTGAGELFF
TRBV6-5,-,CASTPSVGLVDEQFF
TRBV6-1,-,CASSVNRGRSTDTQYF
TRBV18,once,CASSPTQDPVLASEQFF
TRBV20-1,-,CSASVRGRQMSEKLFF
TRBV6-5,-,CASSYSGQAATEAFF
TRBV6-5,-,CASSYQGGDRAFF
TRBV11-2,-,CASSLTPGTHETQYF
TRBV3-1/TRBV3-2,-,CASSRSRTSGSGETQYF
TRBV2,few,CASSAGGRDQPQHF